This entry lists 27 T cell receptor beta chains sequenced from one sample in a study of blood T cell repertoires in COVID-19. Profiling relied on immunoSEQ multiplex PCR, and the TCRdb table lists in-frame clones only, not all of them. This table holds just over 150,000 clones, roughly 84% found once. The material sequenced was peripheral blood. Receptors were obtained from a woman between 50 and 59 years old with acute or convalescent COVID-19.

The chain has TRBV20-1 and TRBJ2-7; 9 bases are a match to TRBD1. This CDR3 has 16 residues. The J segment lost 5 bases and the V segment lost 3 bases, leaving 14 bases of the junction unmatched. Germline CDR1 reads DFQATT; CDR2 reads SNEGSKA (reference sequence). The CDR3 DNA reads as TGCAGTGCTAGTGCTGGGGGGACAGGGCGGCAGCACGAGCAGTACTTC. Protein product: CSASAGGTGRQHEQYF.

The rearrangement links TRBV3-1 (or the pseudogene TRBV3-2) to TRBJ1-4; a weak D match, TRBD1 (6 bases). The germline V gene encodes CDR1 LGHDT and CDR2 YNNKEL (reference sequence). The ends were cut back, 0 bases at V and 8 bases at J, with 13 bases in the middle. The CDR3 is 15 residues long. The CDR3 sequence: CASSQDQGLREKLFF. CDR3 sequence (DNA): TGTGCCAGCAGCCAAGATCAGGGGCTGAGGGAAAAACTGTTTTTT.

This rearrangement joins TRBV28 to TRBJ2-4, with 7 bases aligning to TRBD1. Germline V gene sequence: CDR1 MDHEN, CDR2 SYDVKM. V lost 2 bases to trimming and J lost 3 bases; unmatched junction nucleotides: 7. This CDR3 is built from 16 residues. The CDR3 region is CASSLPTGQVKNIQYF. Written as DNA, the CDR3 is TGTGCCAGCAGTTTACCGACAGGGCAAGTCAAAAACATTCAGTACTTC. Full variable domain (remainder filled in from reference TRBV28 and TRBJ2-4): DVKVTQSSRYLVKRTGEKVFLECVQDMDHENMFWYRQDPGLGLRLIYFSYDVKMKEKGDIPEGYSVSREKKERFSLILESASTNQTSMYLCASSLPTGQVKNIQYFGAGTRLSVL.

This sequence joins TRBV5-4 and TRBJ2-1; 9 bases map to TRBD2. This CDR3 region has 12 residues. Trimming at V came to 5 bases and at J to 15 bases, leaving 9 bases not matched to a gene. The germline V gene encodes CDR1 SGHNT and CDR2 YYREEE (reference sequence). CDR3 DNA: TGTGCCAGCAGAGGACCCGGGACTAGCCGGTTCTTC. Amino acids: CASRGPGTSRFF.

This clone was observed a handful of times. This chain links TRBV10-3 with TRBJ1-1; 10 positions match TRBD1. Germline trimming cut 9 bases from V and 0 bases from J; bases unmatched to any gene: 7. Germline V gene sequence: CDR1 ENHRY, CDR2 SYGVKD. CDR3 length equals 15 residues. The CDR3 nucleotides are TGTGCCATTTCCGGGACAGGGGTATTGAACACTGAAGCTTTCTTT. This translates into CAISGTGVLNTEAFF.

The chain recombines TRBV5-5 with TRBJ1-5; TRBD1 aligns across 8 bases. CDR1 is SGHKS and CDR2 is YYEKEE in the germline V gene (reference sequence). The V and J ends lost 4 bases and 8 bases, in that order; junction bases with no gene match: 23. The CDR3 has 19 residues. In DNA, the CDR3 is TGTGCCAGCAGCCCGACACCAGGGGGCAGGGCCCTCCGAGTGGAGCCCCAGCATTTT. Amino acids: CASSPTPGGRALRVEPQHF. Using reference TRBV5-5 and TRBJ1-5 for the parts outside the CDR3, the full variable domain is DAGVTQSPTHLIKTRGQQVTLRCSPISGHKSVSWYQQVLGQGPQFIFQYYEKEERGRGNFPDRFSARQFPNYSSELNVNALLLGDSALYLCASSPTPGGRALRVEPQHFGDGTRLSIL.

This rearrangement joins TRBV19 to TRBJ2-7, with TRBD1 identical over 10 bases. CDR1 and CDR2 (germline): LNHDA, SQIVND (reference sequence). J gave up 2 bases and V 5 bases, and 3 bases lay outside the gene matches. This CDR3 comprises 14 residues. This CDR3 reads CASSFGTGAYEQYF. In DNA form, the CDR3 reads TGTGCCAGTAGTTTTGGGACAGGGGCCTACGAGCAGTACTTC.

The genes are TRBV9 and TRBJ1-1; 7 positions agree with TRBD1. CDR1 is SGDLS, CDR2 YYNGEE, per germline. The CDR3 spans 12 residues. V trimming: 0 bases; J trimming: 7 bases; junction bases outside the gene matches: 0. The CDR3 bases are TGTGCCAGCAGCGTAGGGGACAGTGAAGCTTTCTTT. It specifies CASSVGDSEAFF.

The chain is built from TRBV2 and TRBJ2-1; 10 bases line up with TRBD2. Germline V gives CDR1 SNHLY, CDR2 FYNNEI. This CDR3 spans 15 amino acids. The V segment lost 8 bases and the J segment 7 bases; nucleotides outside the gene matches: 11. The chain's CDR3 is CASLGLAGVLNEQFF. DNA of the CDR3: TGTGCCAGCCTGGGGCTAGCGGGGGTACTGAATGAGCAGTTCTTC. The whole variable domain, filled in from reference TRBV2 and TRBJ2-1, reads EPEVTQTPSHQVTQMGQEVILRCVPISNHLYFYWYRQILGQKVEFLVSFYNNEISEKSEIFDDQFSVERPDGSNFTLKIRSTKLEDSAMYFCASLGLAGVLNEQFFGPGTRLTVL.

This clone was counted between two and nine times. CDR3 residues: CASSQSRLAVPGELFF. As DNA, the CDR3 is TGTGCCAGCAGCCAATCCCGACTAGCGGTGCCCGGGGAGCTGTTTTTT. The chain employs TRBV3-1 (or the pseudogene TRBV3-2) and TRBJ2-2; 9 bases match TRBD2. CDR1 is LGHDT, CDR2 YNNKEL, per germline (reference sequence). The CDR3 length is 16 residues. The V segment lost 2 bases and the J segment 6 bases; nucleotides outside the gene matches: 7.

The CDR3 sequence is CATFLGEGGYTF. The CDR3 bases are TGTGCCACTTTCCTTGGGGAGGGAGGCTACACCTTC. This chain joins TRBV6-5 and TRBJ1-2; D ambiguous. V dropped 10 bases and J dropped 8 bases, with 17 bases sitting between them. CDR1 and CDR2 from the germline V gene are MNHEY and SVGAGI. There are 12 residues in the CDR3.

This sequence joins TRBV6-1 and TRBJ2-1, with a weak D call TRBD1 (5 bases). The CDR3 is 18 amino acids. Germline loops: CDR1 MNHNS, CDR2 SASEGT. Trimming removed 1 base from V and 5 bases from J, with 21 bases in between. The DNA for the CDR3 is TGTGCCAGCAGTGAAGTGATGGACACCCAAGCGCCTAACAATGAGCAGTTCTTC. Amino acids: CASSEVMDTQAPNNEQFF.

The genes are TRBV5-4 and TRBJ2-5; 9 nucleotides line up with TRBD1. This CDR3 is built from 15 residues. The germline V gene encodes CDR1 SGHNT and CDR2 YYREEE (reference sequence). Unmatched junction bases numbered 5, after V lost 1 base and J lost 4 bases. The CDR3 nucleotides read TGTGCCAGCAGCTTGAGGACAGGGGAGGGAGAGACCCAGTACTTC. It encodes CASSLRTGEGETQYF.

This clone was seen a few times. The chain links TRBV11-2 to TRBJ2-2; TRBD2 is a possible D gene (6 bases). The CDR3 loop spans 15 amino acids. Trimming took 6 bases from V and 5 from J, leaving 16 bases between them. Germline CDR1 reads SGHAT; CDR2 reads FQNNGV. CDR3 sequence reads: CASSRIAVPTGELFF. CDR3 DNA sequence: TGTGCCAGCAGTCGAATAGCGGTCCCGACCGGGGAGCTGTTTTTT.

The rearrangement joins TRBV2 to TRBJ2-3, with TRBD2 matching over 7 bases. Germline V CDR1 and CDR2: SNHLY, FYNNEI. V shed 7 bases, J shed 2 bases, and the junction held 12 bases outside the gene matches. The CDR3 sequence is 16 residues long. The CDR3 coding sequence is TGTGCCAGCACCCGAACCGCTAGCGGTCTCACAGATACGCAGTATTTT. Protein sequence: CASTRTASGLTDTQYF.

This chain connects TRBV29-1 to TRBJ1-1, with TRBD1 as a possible D gene (5 bases). The V gene lost 1 base and the J gene lost 1 base, with 7 bases spanning the gap. The germline CDR1 and CDR2 sequences are SQVTM and ANQGSEA. CDR3 length equals 13 residues. CDR3 amino acids: CSVEGQGNTEAFF. The CDR3 coding sequence is TGCAGCGTTGAAGGCCAGGGGAACACTGAAGCTTTCTTT. The full variable domain, with the rest looked up from reference TRBV29-1 and TRBJ1-1, is SAVISQKPSRDICQRGTSLTIQCQVDSQVTMMFWYRQQPGQSLTLIATANQGSEATYESGFVIDKFPISRPNLTFSTLTVSNMSPEDSSIYLCSVEGQGNTEAFFGQGTRLTVV.

V usage is TRBV5-1 and J usage is TRBJ1-1; TRBD1 matches at 10 bases. Germline V gives CDR1 SGHRS, CDR2 YFSETQ. V dropped 4 bases and J dropped 5; count of bases not matched to a gene: 5. The CDR3 sequence is 14 residues long. CDR3 residues: CASSGGTGETEAFF. In DNA, the CDR3 is TGCGCCAGCAGCGGGGGGACAGGGGAGACTGAAGCTTTCTTT.

This chain uses TRBV30 with TRBJ2-7, with 9 bases lining up with TRBD1. Unmatched junction bases numbered 3, after V lost 0 bases and J lost 3 bases. Germline V CDR1 and CDR2: GTSNPN, SVGIG (reference sequence). CDR3 size: 14 residues. The chain's CDR3 is CAWSVGTGNYEQYF. The CDR3, as DNA: TGTGCCTGGAGTGTAGGGACAGGGAACTACGAGCAGTACTTC. Using reference TRBV30 and TRBJ2-7 for the parts outside the CDR3, the full variable domain is SQTIHQWPATLVQPVGSPLSLECTVEGTSNPNLYWYRQAAGRGLQLLFYSVGIGQISSEVPQNLSASRPQDRQFILSSKKLLLSDSGFYLCAWSVGTGNYEQYFGPGTRLTVT.

The V gene is TRBV5-1, the J gene TRBJ1-5; 8 bases are shared with TRBD1. Trimming cost V 4 bases and J 6 bases; bases outside gene matches: 6. The CDR3 loop spans 14 amino acids. CDR1 and CDR2 from the germline V gene are SGHRS and YFSETQ. The CDR3: CASSQLQGGQPQHF. The CDR3 nucleotides read TGCGCCAGCAGCCAATTACAGGGGGGTCAGCCCCAGCATTTT.

The rearrangement uses TRBV7-2 and TRBJ1-1, with D possibly TRBD1 on 5 matching bases. Between the trimmed V and J ends, which lost 5 bases and 11 bases, there was a span of 15 bases. Looked up from germline, CDR1 is SGHTA and CDR2 is FQGNSA. This CDR3 region has 12 residues. The CDR3 DNA sequence: TGTGCCAGCAGCCGCCGGGGGGGGGATGCTTTCTTT. Protein product: CASSRRGGDAFF.

This chain links TRBV15 with TRBJ1-3; D remains ambiguous. V was pared by 0 bases and J by 0 bases, with 6 bases between. There are 15 residues in the CDR3. CDR1 LNHNV and CDR2 YYDKDF come from the germline V gene (reference sequence). As DNA, the CDR3 is TGTGCCACCAGCAGAGATCAGTCCTCTGGAAACACCATATATTTT. It is translated as CATSRDQSSGNTIYF. Drawing the rest from reference TRBV15 and TRBJ1-3, the complete variable domain is DAMVIQNPRYQVTQFGKPVTLSCSQTLNHNVMYWYQQKSSQAPKLLFHYYDKDFNNEADTPDNFQSRRPNTSFCFLDIRSPGLGDTAMYLCATSRDQSSGNTIYFGEGSWLTVV.

In this sample, this clone turned up many times. This chain connects TRBV12-5 to TRBJ1-6; 7 bases align to TRBD1. The J segment lost 6 bases and the V segment lost 9 bases, leaving 5 bases of the junction unmatched. This CDR3 comprises 13 residues. Germline CDR1 LGHNT, CDR2 FRNRAP. The CDR3 loop is CASRDRFNSPLHF. The CDR3 DNA follows: TGTGCTAGCCGGGACAGATTTAATTCACCCCTCCACTTT.

The chain uses TRBV5-1 and TRBJ2-2; 7 nucleotides agree with TRBD1. The germline V gene has CDR1 SGHRS and CDR2 YFSETQ. The length of the CDR3 is 16 residues. The trim removed 6 bases at V and 2 bases at J, leaving 10 bases unmatched. The CDR3 loop is CASNLQGTDNTGELFF. The CDR3 DNA is TGCGCCAGCAACTTACAGGGGACAGATAACACCGGGGAGCTGTTTTTT.

V usage is TRBV11-2 and J usage is TRBJ1-4; D is undetermined. The CDR3 runs to 14 residues. In germline, CDR1 is SGHAT, CDR2 FQNNGV. With 9 bases removed from V and 4 bases from J, the gap between germline ends came to 15 bases. CDR3 amino acids: CASRRAEVNEKLFF. The DNA for the CDR3 is TGTGCCAGTCGCCGGGCGGAGGTTAATGAAAAACTGTTTTTT.

The chain recombines TRBV11-2 with TRBJ1-2; unclear D gene. The V end lost 0 bases, the J end lost 8 bases, and 16 bases lay between the germline ends. Germline values: CDR1 SGHAT, CDR2 FQNNGV. The CDR3 has 15 amino acids. As DNA, the CDR3 is TGTGCCAGCAGCTTAGATACATTTTCCGGGGAAGGCTACACCTTC. This sequence encodes CASSLDTFSGEGYTF.

The CDR3 protein is CASSLRQGAYNEQFF. The CDR3 DNA follows: TGTGCCAGCAGCTTACGGCAGGGGGCTTACAATGAGCAGTTCTTC. The V gene is TRBV7-2, the J gene TRBJ2-1; 8 nucleotides align to TRBD1. Germline CDR1 reads SGHTA; CDR2 reads FQGNSA. J gave up 4 bases and V 2 bases, and 4 bases lay outside the gene matches. The CDR3 is 15 residues long.

This chain joins TRBV28 and TRBJ2-3; TRBD1 is a possible D gene (6 bases). Trimming pared 2 bases from V and 5 bases from J, leaving 11 bases between. This CDR3 is built from 14 residues. CDR1 MDHEN and CDR2 SYDVKM come from the germline V gene. The CDR3 loop reads CASSLVRGKDTQYF. As DNA, the CDR3 is TGTGCCAGCAGTTTAGTCAGGGGAAAAGATACGCAGTATTTT.